The clone carrying this TCR beta chain appeared a single time. The data were taken from a study of blood T cell repertoires in COVID-19. Study details: Donors in the United States, Italy and Spain gave samples during acute or convalescent COVID-19.

Original data processing: Reference gene primers were amplified, and this amplification served to estimate nucleated cell counts. The method was immunoSEQ multiplex PCR; TCRdb's version includes in-frame clones alone and lacks a portion of them. The V and J calls and the clone size are those of that table, but D and trimming were determined from the DNA. In the table there are about 190,000 clones, 79% of which are singletons. The V and J ends lost 7 bases and 4 bases respectively, with 12 bases between them. Germline-derived CDR1 and CDR2 are SNHLY and FYNNEI. The CDR3 totals 13 residues. This receptor was identified in a man in his 60s with active or convalescent COVID-19. The chain couples TRBV2 to TRBJ2-3; D is possibly TRBD2 (6 bases). Sequencing was performed on peripheral blood. CDR3: CASTGEDPDTQYF. The DNA for the CDR3 is TGTGCCAGCACGGGGGAGGACCCAGATACGCAGTATTTT.